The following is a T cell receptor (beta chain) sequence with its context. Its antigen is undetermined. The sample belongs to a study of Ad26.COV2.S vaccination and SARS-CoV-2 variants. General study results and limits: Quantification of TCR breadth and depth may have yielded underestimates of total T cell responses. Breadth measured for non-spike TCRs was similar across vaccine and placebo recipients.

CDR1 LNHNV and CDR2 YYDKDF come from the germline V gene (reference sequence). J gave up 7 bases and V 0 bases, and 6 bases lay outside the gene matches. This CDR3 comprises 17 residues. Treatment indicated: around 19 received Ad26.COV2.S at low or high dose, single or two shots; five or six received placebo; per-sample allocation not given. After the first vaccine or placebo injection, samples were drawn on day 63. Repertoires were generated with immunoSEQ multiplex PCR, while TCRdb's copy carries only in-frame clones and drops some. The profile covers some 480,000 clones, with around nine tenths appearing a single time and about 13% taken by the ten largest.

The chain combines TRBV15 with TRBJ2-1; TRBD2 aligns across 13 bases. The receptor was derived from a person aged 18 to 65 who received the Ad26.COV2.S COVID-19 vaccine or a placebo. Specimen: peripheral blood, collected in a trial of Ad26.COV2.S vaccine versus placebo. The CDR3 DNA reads TGTGCCACCAGCAGAGACACTAGCGGGAGGGCCGGGAATGAGCAGTTCTTC. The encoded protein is CATSRDTSGRAGNEQFF. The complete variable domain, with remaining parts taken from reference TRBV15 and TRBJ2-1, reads DAMVIQNPRYQVTQFGKPVTLSCSQTLNHNVMYWYQQKSSQAPKLLFHYYDKDFNNEADTPDNFQSRRPNTSFCFLDIRSPGLGDTAMYLCATSRDTSGRAGNEQFFGPGTRLTVL.